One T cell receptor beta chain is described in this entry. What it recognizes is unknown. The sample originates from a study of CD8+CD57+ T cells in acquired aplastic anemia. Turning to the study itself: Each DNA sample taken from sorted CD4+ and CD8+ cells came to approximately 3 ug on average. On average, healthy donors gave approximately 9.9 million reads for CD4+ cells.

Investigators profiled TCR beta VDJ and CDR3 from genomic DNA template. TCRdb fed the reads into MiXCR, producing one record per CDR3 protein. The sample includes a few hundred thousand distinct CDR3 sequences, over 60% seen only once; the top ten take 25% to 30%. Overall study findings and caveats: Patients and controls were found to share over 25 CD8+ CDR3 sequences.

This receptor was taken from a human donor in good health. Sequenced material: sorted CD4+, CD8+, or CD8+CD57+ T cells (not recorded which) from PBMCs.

The CDR3 DNA is TGTGCCAGCAGCACCGACACCGCCGGAAGCTCCTATAATTCACCCCTCCACTTT. Its protein is CASSTDTAGSSYNSPLHF. The chain recombines TRBV11-3 with TRBJ1-6; D is ambiguous. The CDR3 is 18 residues long. Trimming left V 5 bases short and J 0 bases short, with 17 bases between. Germline V gene sequence: CDR1 SGHNT, CDR2 YENEEA.